Each of the 9 T cell receptor beta chains below was sequenced from the same sample in a study of T-cell reconstitution after alpha-beta-depleted transplantation in children. Using unique molecular identifiers, the investigators prepared the TCRbeta library. Each CDR3 protein gets one entry after TCRdb re-called the PCR reads with MiXCR. The sample shows around 200,000 distinct CDR3 sequences, approximately 9% of them seen only once. Sequenced material: PBMCs from the stem cell graft donor, taken from the stem cell graft. The receptors stem from a human donor who donated a stem cell graft to a child with acute lymphoblastic leukemia.

Ten or more counts support this clonotype. The chain uses TRBV4-3 and TRBJ2-7, with 10 bases matching TRBD1. V trimming: 3 bases; J trimming: 3 bases; junction bases outside the gene matches: 2. The CDR3 length is 14 residues. The germline gives CDR1 LGHNA, CDR2 YSLEER. CDR3 sequence: CASSQRTGGYEQYF. The CDR3 bases are TGCGCCAGCAGCCAGAGGACAGGGGGCTACGAGCAGTACTTC.

This clonotype was counted between two and nine times. The chain's CDR3 is CASSSSPAGGYQETQYF. The CDR3, as DNA: TGTGCCAGCAGCTCTTCCCCAGCGGGGGGGTACCAAGAGACCCAGTACTTC. J is TRBJ2-5 and V is TRBV7-6; the match to TRBD2 covers 10 bases. Trimming took 4 bases from V and 0 from J; bases not matched to a gene: 8. Germline CDR1 is SGHVS and CDR2 is FNYEAQ. The CDR3 has 17 amino acids.

There are a few counts of this clonotype. The CDR3 here is CASSFDRGLNQPQHF. Written as DNA, the CDR3 is TGTGCCAGCAGCTTTGACAGGGGCCTCAATCAGCCCCAGCATTTT. The genes are TRBV7-2 and TRBJ1-5; 8 bases fit TRBD1. The trim removed 3 bases at V and 3 bases at J, leaving 4 bases unmatched. The CDR3 sequence is 15 residues long. Germline values: CDR1 SGHTA, CDR2 FQGNSA.

There are a few counts of this clonotype. The chain is built from TRBV20-1 and TRBJ1-2, with 11 bases aligning to TRBD1. Germline lookup yields CDR1 DFQATT and CDR2 SNEGSKA (reference sequence). This CDR3 is 14 amino acids long. V lost 6 bases, J lost 6 bases, and 9 bases stayed unmatched. This CDR3 reads CSARRTGGAHGYTF. In nucleotides, the CDR3 is TGCAGTGCCAGGAGGACAGGGGGCGCGCATGGCTACACCTTC.

This clonotype was seen a few times. The chain uses TRBV20-1 and TRBJ2-7; TRBD1 aligns across 7 bases. This CDR3 region has 15 residues. The junction had 8 bases not matched to a gene; V was cut back by 0 bases and J by 3 bases. Per the germline V gene, CDR1 is DFQATT and CDR2 is SNEGSKA (reference sequence). The CDR3 loop is CSARDKNRDSYEQYF. The CDR3 DNA reads as TGCAGTGCTAGAGATAAAAATCGGGACAGCTACGAGCAGTACTTC.

This clonotype has a handful of counts. The CDR3 DNA reads as TGTGCCAGCAGCGTGGACGGGAGCTCTGGGGCCAACGTCCTGACTTTC. It specifies CASSVDGSSGANVLTF. The genes are TRBV7-2 and TRBJ2-6, with D maybe TRBD2 (6 bases). The CDR3 extends over 16 amino acids. V was cut by 5 bases and J by 0 bases, with 11 bases left in between. Germline V lookup: CDR1 SGHTA, CDR2 FQGNSA.

This chain connects TRBV13 to TRBJ2-3, with TRBD1 identical over 11 bases. Trimming removed 1 base from V and 1 base from J; junction bases left unmatched: 4. The CDR3 is made up of 17 amino acids. CDR1 PRHDT and CDR2 FYEKMQ come from the germline V gene (reference sequence). CDR3 in amino acids: CASSLEVGQGGTDTQYF. CDR3 nucleotides: TGTGCCAGCAGCTTAGAAGTGGGACAGGGGGGCACAGATACGCAGTATTTT.

This clonotype has just a few counts. This chain links TRBV6-5 with TRBJ1-2; D remains ambiguous. Germline CDR1 and CDR2: MNHEY and SVGAGI. CDR3 size: 14 residues. V was shortened by 4 bases and J by 3 bases, with 12 bases between the two germline ends. CDR3 coding DNA: TGTGCCAGCAGTTCCTACCGGGGTTACTATGGCTACACCTTC. Its translation: CASSSYRGYYGYTF.

At least ten counts were recorded for this clonotype. The chain is built from TRBV10-3 and TRBJ1-1, with TRBD1 as a possible D gene (6 bases). CDR1 is ENHRY, CDR2 SYGVKD, per germline. The CDR3 has 14 residues. The V gene lost 6 bases and the J gene lost 0 bases, with 11 bases spanning the gap. In DNA form, the CDR3 reads TGTGCCATCAGCCTCAGGGACATGAACACTGAAGCTTTCTTT. This translates into CAISLRDMNTEAFF.